This TCR beta chain was recovered during a study of patients and donors after allogeneic stem cell transplantation. This clonotype has only a few counts. TCRdb re-analysed the RT-PCR reads in MiXCR, keeping a single row per CDR3 protein. This sample yields 900,000 to 1,000,000 distinct CDR3 sequences, of which about 20% are seen a single time; 5% to 7.5% belongs to the top ten. V was cut by 4 bases and J by 2 bases, with 12 bases left in between. The germline V gene encodes CDR1 LGHNA and CDR2 YSLEER. The CDR3 is made up of 15 amino acids. The source of this sequence is a human donor who was either an allogeneic HSCT recipient or a stem cell or donor lymphocyte infusion donor (not recorded which). It is not recorded whose cells these are; they may come from a transplant donor. The sequencing sample was made of blood, either unsorted or a sorted T cell fraction (not recorded which). The chain has TRBV4-3 and TRBJ1-3; D is uncertain. In DNA, the CDR3 is TGCGCCAGCAGCCGATCCCAGGAGGCTGGAAACACCATATATTTT. This gives the protein CASSRSQEAGNTIYF.